This T cell receptor beta chain originates from a study of blood T cell repertoires in COVID-19. Overall study: Donors in the United States, Italy and Spain gave samples during acute or convalescent COVID-19.

Per the original data handling: The authors estimated nucleated cell counts from reference gene primer amplification. TCRdb's copy holds only in-frame clones and misses some; the assay was immunoSEQ multiplex PCR. D and trimming were read from the DNA, whereas the V and J calls and clone size are those reported in that table. The sample carries 300,000 to 450,000 clones, more than 75% recorded once. This sequence originates from a woman in her twenties or thirties with COVID-19, enrolled during active disease. Material: peripheral blood.

For the CDR3, the DNA is TGTGCCAGCAGCGGCGGGACTAGCGGGAGGGGGGAGCAGTACTTC. Translation gives CASSGGTSGRGEQYF. The chain joins TRBV12-1 to TRBJ2-7; the table's D call, TRBD2, was not checked against the DNA. TRBV12-1 is flagged as a pseudogene. The CDR3 spans 15 residues.